The entry below gives a single TCR beta chain sequence along with its context. This clone was recorded once. No antigen is known for it. There are no base qualities to consult, and no much larger clone falls within one base. The sample belongs to a study of blood T cell repertoires in COVID-19 (dated by TCRdb to 2018 to 2020). Study-level background: Samples from collaborators originated in the United States, Italy and Spain and spanned both the acute and convalescent phases of COVID-19. Where available, HLA class I and class II types were obtained from metadata supplied by the sample provider rather than from assay-based typing. Nearly every sample came with metadata listing a de-identified subject ID, COVID-19 status, age in years and sex. The repertoires were made available in a free public database intended to serve as a resource for research on the immune response to SARS-CoV-2. Subjects who had been exposed to COVID-19, were actively infected with it, or had recovered from it provided the deeply sampled blood TCRbeta repertoires that made up the dataset. The prospective study material was composed of cDNA or gDNA derived from T cells, B-cell-depleted T cells, or PBMCs. Samples were obtained from the ongoing ImmuneRACE study (first 160 participants) and from over a thousand subjects provided by 6 global collaborators. Paper-wide results and their limitations: The amount of clinical and demographic metadata varied by source and participant and was provided uncurated.

Each collaborating institution followed its own protocols to collect whole blood in K2EDTA tubes. For TCRbeta analysis, collaborators shipped samples as frozen whole blood, isolated PBMCs, or DNA extracted from either of those sample types. V is clipped by 2 bases and J by 0 bases, and the sequence between their germline boundaries is 10 bases long. CDR3 length: 16 amino acids, cysteine to phenylalanine. Only the CDR3 region is kept as DNA, spanning 48 bases read in frame from base 1. The germline V gene supplies CDR1 SGHDN and CDR2 FVKESK. TCRbeta CDR3 regions were amplified from genomic DNA by means of the immunoSEQ Assay, a bias-controlled multiplex PCR. In the source study's methods: The number of nucleated cells in each sample was estimated from the amplification of reference gene primers within the assay. To quantify the absolute abundance of each unique TCRbeta CDR3 rearrangement, sequence reads were collapsed and filtered. Productive Simpson clonality was computed per sample as the square root of Simpson's diversity index over productive rearrangements. TCRdb's version of the immuneACCESS table is confined to in-frame rearrangements and falls short of the full clone set. An unresolved V gene accounts for under half of the shortfall where checked; the remainder is of unknown origin. V, J and clone size are taken as reported in that table, and D and trimming were inferred from the DNA itself. In all, the sample holds 65,000 to 75,000 clones, and 75% to 85% of those were seen once. The leading ten clones occupy about 16% of the sample.

Material for sequencing was peripheral blood. The source of this sequence is a human donor in a cohort sampled during active COVID-19. The chain employs TRBV14 and TRBJ2-2; TRBD1 might be the D gene, on 7 matching bases. The CDR3 protein is CASSQTGDSNTGELFF. The nucleotides read TGTGCCAGCAGCCAAACAGGGGACTCGAACACCGGGGAGCTGTTTTTT.